One and the same sample provided the 4 T cell receptor beta chains below, sequenced in a study of CD8+ T cells in alopecia areata. cDNA prepared by RNA extraction and subsequent reverse transcription served as the template for sequencing. Sequencing used immunoSEQ multiplex PCR; TCRdb keeps in-frame clones, though not all of them. This table has approximately 91,000 clones, 35% to 50% appearing once. Sample: CD4+ T cells sorted from blood. The source is a human donor with alopecia areata.

The chain combines TRBV29-1 with TRBJ2-7; D unclear. Germline V CDR1 and CDR2: SQVTM, ANQGSEA. V gave up 1 base and J gave up 2 bases, with 12 bases separating them. The length of the CDR3 is 14 residues. CDR3 residues: CSVEGVRLPYEQYF. The CDR3 coding sequence is TGCAGCGTTGAAGGAGTGCGGCTCCCCTACGAGCAGTACTTC.

The J gene is TRBJ1-1, the V gene TRBV30; D is ambiguous. CDR3 length: 14 residues. CDR1 and CDR2 (germline): GTSNPN, SVGIG (reference sequence). Trimming left V 0 bases short and J 3 bases short, with 11 bases between. Here the CDR3 DNA reads TGTGCCTGGAGTGTACGTCTCGAGGACACTGAAGCTTTCTTT. Translation gives CAWSVRLEDTEAFF. The complete variable domain, with remaining parts taken from reference TRBV30 and TRBJ1-1, reads SQTIHQWPATLVQPVGSPLSLECTVEGTSNPNLYWYRQAAGRGLQLLFYSVGIGQISSEVPQNLSASRPQDRQFILSSKKLLLSDSGFYLCAWSVRLEDTEAFFGQGTRLTVV.

This clone was counted between two and nine times. The chain is built from TRBV29-1 and TRBJ1-3; the D is unclear. CDR3 length: 11 amino acids. CDR1 is SQVTM, CDR2 ANQGSEA, per germline. V dropped 7 bases and J dropped 4 bases, with 8 bases sitting between them. The CDR3 sequence is CSADRGNTIYF. Here the CDR3 DNA reads TGCAGCGCCGACCGGGGAAACACCATATATTTT.

This clone was observed a handful of times. V is TRBV28 and J is TRBJ2-7, with D tentatively TRBD1 (5 bases). CDR3 length equals 14 residues. Per germline, CDR1 MDHEN and CDR2 SYDVKM. Trimming left V 4 bases short and J 2 bases short, with 12 bases between. The CDR3 region has the DNA TGTGCCAGCAGTTCCCCAGGGCGGCCCTACGAGCAGTACTTC. Translated, it gives CASSSPGRPYEQYF.